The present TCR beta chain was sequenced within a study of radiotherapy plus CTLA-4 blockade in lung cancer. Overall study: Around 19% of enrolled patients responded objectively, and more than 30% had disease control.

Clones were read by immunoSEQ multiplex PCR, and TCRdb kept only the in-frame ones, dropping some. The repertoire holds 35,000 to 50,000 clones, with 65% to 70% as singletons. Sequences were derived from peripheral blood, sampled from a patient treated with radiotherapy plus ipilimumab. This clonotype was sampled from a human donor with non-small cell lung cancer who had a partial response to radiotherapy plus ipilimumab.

Written as DNA, the CDR3 is TGTGCCAGCAGCCAGACTAGCGGGAGTGGGGAGCAGTACTTC. It yields the protein CASSQTSGSGEQYF. The chain has TRBV7-3 and TRBJ2-5; TRBD2 agrees at 12 bases. The CDR3 has 14 amino acids. Germline values: CDR1 SGHTA, CDR2 FQGTGA. The J segment lost 11 bases and the V segment lost 5 bases, leaving 9 bases of the junction unmatched.